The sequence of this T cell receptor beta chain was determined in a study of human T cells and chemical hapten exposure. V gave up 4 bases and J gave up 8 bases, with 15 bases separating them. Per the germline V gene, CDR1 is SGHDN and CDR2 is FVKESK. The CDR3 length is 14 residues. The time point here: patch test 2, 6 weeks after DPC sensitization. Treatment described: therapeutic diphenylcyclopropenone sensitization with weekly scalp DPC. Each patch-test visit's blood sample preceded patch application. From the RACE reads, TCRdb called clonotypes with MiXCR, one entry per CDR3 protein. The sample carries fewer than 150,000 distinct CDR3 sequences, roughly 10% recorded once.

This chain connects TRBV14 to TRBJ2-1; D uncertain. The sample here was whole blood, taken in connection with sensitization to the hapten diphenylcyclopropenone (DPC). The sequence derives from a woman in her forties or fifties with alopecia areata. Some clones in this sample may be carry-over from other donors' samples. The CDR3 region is CASSLNPVVDEQFF. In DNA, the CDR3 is TGTGCCAGCAGCCTGAACCCCGTGGTCGATGAGCAGTTCTTC.